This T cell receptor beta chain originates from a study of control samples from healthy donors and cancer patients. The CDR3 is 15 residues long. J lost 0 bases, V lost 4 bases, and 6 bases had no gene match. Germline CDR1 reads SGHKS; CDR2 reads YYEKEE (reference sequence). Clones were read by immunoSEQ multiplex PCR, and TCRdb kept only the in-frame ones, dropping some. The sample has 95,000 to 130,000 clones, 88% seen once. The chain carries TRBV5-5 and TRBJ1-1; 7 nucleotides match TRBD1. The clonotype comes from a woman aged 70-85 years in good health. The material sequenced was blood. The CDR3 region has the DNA TGTGCCAGCAGCACATTGACAGGGCTGAACACTGAAGCTTTCTTT. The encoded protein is CASSTLTGLNTEAFF.